The 7 T cell receptor beta chains below were found in one sample sequenced in a study of blood T cell repertoires in COVID-19. The method was immunoSEQ multiplex PCR; TCRdb's version includes in-frame clones alone and lacks a portion of them. The repertoire includes about 300,000 clones, about 88% of them detected once, and over 1% sits in the top ten. The specimen sequenced was peripheral blood. These receptors were collected from a man aged 65-85 years with acute or convalescent COVID-19.

The chain is built from TRBV5-1 and TRBJ2-7; 7 positions match TRBD2. The CDR3 has 14 residues. V lost 7 bases to trimming and J lost 3 bases; unmatched junction nucleotides: 10. CDR1 and CDR2 (germline): SGHRS, YFSETQ. The CDR3 sequence is CASGFTGEGYEQYF. The CDR3 nucleotides read TGCGCCAGCGGGTTCACGGGGGAGGGCTACGAGCAGTACTTC.

This chain connects TRBV5-1 to TRBJ1-1; 10 bases map to TRBD1. This CDR3 spans 16 amino acids. Germline V gene data show CDR1 as SGHRS and CDR2 as YFSETQ. After removal of 3 bases from V and 1 base from J, the junction contained 6 bases not matched to a gene. DNA of the CDR3: TGCGCCAGCAGCTGGGGGACAGGGGCTACGAACACTGAAGCTTTCTTT. It encodes CASSWGTGATNTEAFF. Full variable domain (remainder filled in from reference TRBV5-1 and TRBJ1-1): KAGVTQTPRYLIKTRGQQVTLSCSPISGHRSVSWYQQTPGQGLQFLFEYFSETQRNKGNFPGRFSGRQFSNSRSEMNVSTLELGDSALYLCASSWGTGATNTEAFFGQGTRLTVV.

This chain connects TRBV9 to TRBJ2-7; perhaps TRBD2 as D (6 bases). V dropped 0 bases and J dropped 3 bases, with 10 bases sitting between them. The CDR3 consists of 14 residues. Germline CDR1 reads SGDLS; CDR2 reads YYNGEE. The CDR3 spells CASSVGRGNYEQYF. Written as DNA, the CDR3 is TGTGCCAGCAGCGTAGGGCGGGGCAACTACGAGCAGTACTTC.

This chain links TRBV9 with TRBJ2-7; 13 nucleotides line up with TRBD2. V dropped 0 bases and J dropped 1; count of bases not matched to a gene: 1. The length of the CDR3 is 16 residues. The V gene's germline CDR1 is SGDLS and CDR2 YYNGEE. CDR3 sequence: CASSVVLAGGSYEQYF. The CDR3, as DNA: TGTGCCAGCAGCGTAGTACTAGCGGGGGGGTCCTACGAGCAGTACTTC.

The chain links TRBV12-1 to TRBJ2-1; the table's D call TRBD2 went unverified against the DNA. TRBV12-1 is a known pseudogene. The length of the CDR3 is 17 residues. The CDR3, as DNA: TGTGCCAGCAGCGCACGGAGGGGGGGAACGATCCACAATGAGCAGTTCTTC. Its translation: CASSARRGGTIHNEQFF.

This chain uses TRBV7-8 with TRBJ2-2, with TRBD1 identical over 7 bases. Per germline, CDR1 SGHVS and CDR2 FQNEAQ. The length of the CDR3 is 17 residues. Trimming took 5 bases from V and 4 from J; bases not matched to a gene: 13. The CDR3 here is CASSALQGLKGTGELFF. CDR3 coding DNA: TGTGCCAGCAGCGCATTACAGGGGTTAAAGGGCACCGGGGAGCTGTTTTTT.

This sequence joins TRBV18 and TRBJ2-5; D unresolved. CDR3 size: 14 residues. CDR1 and CDR2 from the germline V gene are KGHSH and LQKENI. V was shortened by 2 bases and J by 2 bases, with 9 bases between the two germline ends. The CDR3 DNA reads TGTGCCAGCTCACCAACCGCTAGACAAGAGACCCAGTACTTC. Amino acids: CASSPTARQETQYF.